The 21 T cell receptor beta chains below were found in one sample sequenced in a study of T cells in Graves' hyperthyroidism and ophthalmopathy. TCR beta CDR3 regions were amplified from RNA. The HTBI primer set was used in a first-round RT-PCR of the TCR CDR3. TCRdb re-analysed the multiplex PCR reads in MiXCR, keeping a single row per CDR3 protein. This sample has fewer than 650,000 distinct CDR3 sequences, with roughly 14% found just once. Sequenced material: blood. These receptors were obtained from a woman in her thirties or forties with Graves' ophthalmopathy.

This clonotype was observed a few times. The CDR3 here is CASSFLGYPRTSEAFF. For the CDR3, the DNA is TGTGCCAGCAGCTTTTTAGGTTACCCCCGGACATCTGAAGCTTTCTTT. The chain recombines TRBV5-5 with TRBJ1-1, with D perhaps matching TRBD1 (5 bases). The germline V and J ends were trimmed by 2 bases and 6 bases, with 20 bases remaining between them. The germline CDR1 and CDR2 sequences are SGHKS and YYEKEE (reference sequence). CDR3 length equals 16 residues.

The sample holds many counts of this clonotype. The J gene is TRBJ2-7, the V gene TRBV6-1, with TRBD1 identical over 7 bases. V shed 11 bases, J shed 4 bases, and the junction held 14 bases outside the gene matches. The V gene's germline CDR1 is MNHNS and CDR2 SASEGT. The CDR3 extends over 14 amino acids. This chain's CDR3 is CAASDRSRIYEQYF. CDR3 DNA sequence: TGTGCCGCGTCGGACAGGTCCCGAATATACGAGCAGTACTTC.

This clonotype was counted many times. V is TRBV12-3 or TRBV12-4 and J is TRBJ1-2; TRBD1 aligns across 8 bases. Trimming cost V 7 bases and J 3 bases; bases outside gene matches: 10. This CDR3 has 15 amino acids. CDR3 DNA sequence: TGTGCCAGCACTACATTCCCGACAGGGGACTATGGCTACACCTTC. Translated: CASTTFPTGDYGYTF.

The chain uses TRBV12-3 or TRBV12-4 and TRBJ2-4, with 7 bases aligning to TRBD1. Trimming took 8 bases from V and 1 from J; bases not matched to a gene: 14. The CDR3 runs 17 residues. The CDR3 bases are TGTGCCAGCTCTACCCAGACAGGGAAGGGGGCCAAAAACATTCAGTACTTC. Protein product: CASSTQTGKGAKNIQYF.

The gene calls are TRBV30 and TRBJ1-1; D is uncertain. Trimming shortened V by 4 bases and J by 2 bases, and 11 bases separated the two germline ends. Germline V lookup: CDR1 GTSNPN, CDR2 SVGIG (reference sequence). The CDR3 totals 13 residues. Written as DNA, the CDR3 is TGTGCCTGGACAGGTGGAACAAACACTGAAGCTTTCTTT. Its translation: CAWTGGTNTEAFF.

V gene TRBV5-1 combines with J gene TRBJ2-6, with TRBD1 identical over 7 bases. Germline V gives CDR1 SGHRS, CDR2 YFSETQ. Germline trimming cut 4 bases from V and 5 bases from J; bases unmatched to any gene: 9. The CDR3 totals 16 residues. The CDR3 sequence is CASSGPQGSRANVLTF. Here the CDR3 DNA reads TGCGCCAGCAGCGGTCCACAGGGGTCAAGGGCCAACGTCCTGACTTTC. The full variable domain, completed using reference TRBV5-1 and TRBJ2-6, is KAGVTQTPRYLIKTRGQQVTLSCSPISGHRSVSWYQQTPGQGLQFLFEYFSETQRNKGNFPGRFSGRQFSNSRSEMNVSTLELGDSALYLCASSGPQGSRANVLTFGAGSRLTVL.

This clonotype was observed many times. The J gene is TRBJ1-2, the V gene TRBV28, with 8 bases fitting TRBD1. The germline V gene encodes CDR1 MDHEN and CDR2 SYDVKM. There are 12 residues in the CDR3. V was clipped by 7 bases and J by 5 bases; unmatched bases: 3. The CDR3 DNA follows: TGTGCCAGCAAGACAGGGGCTTATGGCTACACCTTC. It yields the protein CASKTGAYGYTF.

This clonotype showed up many times. This sequence joins TRBV6-1 and TRBJ2-7, with D tentatively TRBD1 (6 bases). With 5 bases removed from V and 5 bases from J, the gap between germline ends came to 16 bases. Germline-derived CDR1 and CDR2 are MNHNS and SASEGT. The CDR3 runs to 14 residues. The CDR3, as DNA: TGTGCCAGCAGTCTCCGGGACACTGCGAACGAGCAGTACTTC. This gives the protein CASSLRDTANEQYF.

This clonotype was recorded at least ten times. The chain has TRBV11-2 and TRBJ2-2, with D possibly matching TRBD1 (6 bases). The CDR3 runs to 13 residues. Between the trimmed V and J ends, which lost 6 bases and 8 bases, there was a span of 13 bases. Germline CDR1 reads SGHAT; CDR2 reads FQNNGV. In DNA form, the CDR3 reads TGTGCCAGCAGAATAGGGGGAGTTGGGGAGCTGTTTTTT. Amino acid sequence: CASRIGGVGELFF.

The chain employs TRBV6-2 or TRBV6-3 and TRBJ2-3; 15 bases are shared with TRBD2. This CDR3 contains 20 residues. Germline lookup yields CDR1 MNHEY and CDR2 SVGEGT. V shed 4 bases, J shed 2 bases, and the junction held 13 bases outside the gene matches. Written as DNA, the CDR3 is TGTGCCAGCAGTTCCTTGGGACTAGCGGGAGGACTCTATTCCACAGATACGCAGTATTTT. Translated: CASSSLGLAGGLYSTDTQYF.

In its sample, this clonotype was seen many times. This chain joins TRBV20-1 and TRBJ1-1; TRBD1 agrees at 9 bases. Germline loops: CDR1 DFQATT, CDR2 SNEGSKA (reference sequence). This CDR3 is built from 14 residues. V was pared by 2 bases and J by 1 base, with 2 bases of the junction left unmatched. CDR3 residues: CSARYRGPNTEAFF. CDR3 sequence (DNA): TGCAGTGCTAGATACAGGGGGCCGAACACTGAAGCTTTCTTT.

In this sample, this clonotype turned up many times. The chain employs TRBV13 and TRBJ1-2, with 7 bases matching TRBD1. From germline, CDR1 is PRHDT and CDR2 FYEKMQ (reference sequence). The CDR3 extends over 15 amino acids. V lost 5 bases to trimming and J lost 4 bases; unmatched junction nucleotides: 10. The CDR3 nucleotides read TGTGCCAGCAGCCCCGGGAGGGGGCTCGCCTATGGCTACACCTTC. Translation gives CASSPGRGLAYGYTF.

The chain recombines TRBV20-1 with TRBJ2-1, with TRBD1 as a possible D gene (6 bases). Trimming cost V 2 bases and J 10 bases, with 9 bases left between them. There are 11 residues in the CDR3. CDR1 DFQATT and CDR2 SNEGSKA come from the germline V gene (reference sequence). The CDR3 DNA follows: TGCAGTGCTAGAACCGACAGGGAGCAGTTCTTC. As protein: CSARTDREQFF.

This clonotype appeared many times. The V and J genes are TRBV28 and TRBJ1-1; unclear D gene. Germline CDR1 and CDR2: MDHEN and SYDVKM. The CDR3 runs to 14 residues. V lost 5 bases, J lost 1 base, and 11 bases lay in between. CDR3 DNA: TGTGCCAGCAGTCCTGGGTCGGGGAACACTGAAGCTTTCTTT. Its translation: CASSPGSGNTEAFF.

This clonotype was seen repeatedly, ten times or more. The J gene is TRBJ1-2, the V gene TRBV29-1, with D possibly matching TRBD1 (5 bases). The germline V gene has CDR1 SQVTM and CDR2 ANQGSEA. With 6 bases removed from V and 2 bases from J, the gap between germline ends came to 7 bases. The CDR3 consists of 11 residues. The CDR3 DNA reads as TGCAGCGTCACAGGAAACTATGGCTACACCTTC. It encodes CSVTGNYGYTF. Full variable domain (rest looked up from reference TRBV29-1 and TRBJ1-2): SAVISQKPSRDICQRGTSLTIQCQVDSQVTMMFWYRQQPGQSLTLIATANQGSEATYESGFVIDKFPISRPNLTFSTLTVSNMSPEDSSIYLCSVTGNYGYTFGSGTRLTVV.

This clonotype was counted many times. The chain combines TRBV11-2 with TRBJ2-7; TRBD2 agrees at 9 bases. V trimming: 6 bases; J trimming: 5 bases; junction bases outside the gene matches: 11. This CDR3 is 15 amino acids long. The V gene's germline CDR1 is SGHAT and CDR2 FQNNGV. The CDR3 sequence is CASSFEGLAVNEQYF. CDR3 coding DNA: TGTGCCAGCAGTTTTGAGGGACTAGCAGTTAACGAGCAGTACTTC.

A remark on this clonotype: A much larger clone differs by one base, so this may be a read error. The J gene is TRBJ2-3, the V gene TRBV6-2 or TRBV6-3, with 8 bases that match TRBD2. The CDR3 spans 20 residues. CDR1 is MNHEY, CDR2 SVGEGT, per germline. V dropped 0 bases and J dropped 5; count of bases not matched to a gene: 19. CDR3 protein: CASSYSREPGLVGVEDTQYF. CDR3 DNA sequence: TGTGCCAGCAGTTACTCTAGAGAACCGGGACTAGTGGGAGTTGAAGATACGCAGTATTTT.

About this clonotype itself: A much larger clonotype is one base distant, so this may be a read error. The V gene is TRBV10-3, the J gene TRBJ2-5, with unresolved D. Germline CDR1 reads ENHRY; CDR2 reads SYGVKD. The CDR3 runs 13 residues. Trimming left V 8 bases short and J 3 bases short, with 13 bases between. The CDR3 DNA follows: TGTGCCATCGGTTCGGACGGAAAAGAGACCCAGTACTTC. Residues: CAIGSDGKETQYF.

The V gene is TRBV29-1, the J gene TRBJ1-5; the D gene is possibly TRBD1 (5 bases). The length of the CDR3 is 13 residues. From germline, CDR1 is SQVTM and CDR2 ANQGSEA. The chain's CDR3 is CRGGGPGYQPQHF. The CDR3 DNA reads TGCAGGGGGGGAGGACCTGGCTATCAGCCCCAGCATTTT.

In its sample, this clonotype was seen many times. The chain couples TRBV9 to TRBJ2-3; TRBD2 might be the D (6 bases). Germline V gives CDR1 SGDLS, CDR2 YYNGEE. The ends were cut back, 0 bases at V and 4 bases at J, with 12 bases in the middle. There are 15 residues in the CDR3. CDR3 sequence: CASSVEGTVADTQYF. CDR3 nucleotides: TGTGCCAGCAGCGTAGAAGGGACTGTCGCAGATACGCAGTATTTT.

This clonotype was recorded at least ten times. The chain has TRBV15 and TRBJ2-1; 7 bases align to TRBD2. CDR1 LNHNV and CDR2 YYDKDF come from the germline V gene (reference sequence). This CDR3 spans 15 amino acids. The trim removed 3 bases at V and 5 bases at J, leaving 7 bases unmatched. The CDR3 is CATSRGGGSDNEQFF. The DNA of the CDR3 is TGTGCCACCAGCAGGGGGGGGGGATCTGACAATGAGCAGTTCTTC.